The rows below give T cell receptor beta chains drawn from one sample of a study of cytomegalovirus exposure and HLA in healthy donors. Clones were read by immunoSEQ multiplex PCR, and TCRdb kept only the in-frame ones, dropping some. The table has approximately 150,000 clones, around 77% seen once. Sequenced: PBMCs. The receptors were gathered from a young woman in good health and CMV-seronegative. CDR3s include the opening cysteine and the closing phenylalanine or tryptophan.

J: TRBJ2-2
V: TRBV30
CDR3: CAWNSGFVNTGELFF

J: TRBJ1-1
V: TRBV7-6
CDR3: CASSWGQMNTEAFF

J: TRBJ2-1
V: TRBV7-6
CDR3: CASSLWTPQSSYNEQFF

J: TRBJ2-7
V: TRBV27
CDR3: CATRSAGSSYEQYF

J: TRBJ2-7
V: TRBV2
CDR3: CASSEREQFYEQYF

J: TRBJ2-5
V: TRBV29-1
CDR3: CSVGRQLTETQYF

J: TRBJ2-3
V: TRBV7-9
CDR3: CASNVDPGGTDTQYF

J: TRBJ1-2
V: TRBV5-6
CDR3: CASSPTGAYGVYGYTF

J: TRBJ2-1
V: TRBV19
CDR3: CASSSPDRVRDNEQFF

J: TRBJ2-7
V: TRBV28
CDR3: CASSFHSSYEQYF

J: TRBJ2-2
V: TRBV10-1
CDR3: CASSSGTGDTGELFF

J: TRBJ2-7
V: TRBV9
CDR3: CASSLGTDSYEQYF

J: TRBJ1-6
V: TRBV19
CDR3: CASTPGQGRRDNSPLHF

J: TRBJ1-1
V: TRBV19
CDR3: CASTRTGELDTEAFF

J: TRBJ1-3
V: TRBV7-9
CDR3: CASSLEQTGNTIYF

J: TRBJ2-1
V: TRBV10-3
CDR3: CAISESGTSGNEQFF

J: TRBJ2-1
V: TRBV7-3
CDR3: CASSWVSGRANEQFF